The 32 T cell receptor beta chains reported below all come from one sample, sequenced in a study of blood T cell repertoires in COVID-19. Assay: immunoSEQ multiplex PCR; the TCRdb copy retains only in-frame clones and omits some. Among around 100,000 clones listed, roughly 80% were seen once. Sequenced material: peripheral blood. The receptor source for this set is a woman between 40 and 55 years old with acute or convalescent COVID-19.

The chain has TRBV18 and TRBJ1-1; a possible D gene is TRBD1 (5 bases). This CDR3 region has 14 residues. Germline assignment: CDR1 KGHSH and CDR2 LQKENI. Trimming shortened V by 6 bases and J by 0 bases, and 11 bases separated the two germline ends. The CDR3 loop reads CASSTTDLNTEAFF. CDR3 sequence (DNA): TGTGCCAGCTCTACGACAGACTTGAACACTGAAGCTTTCTTT.

The chain has TRBV12-5 and TRBJ2-7; tentative D call: TRBD2 (6 bases). CDR1 LGHNT and CDR2 FRNRAP come from the germline V gene. V gave up 2 bases and J gave up 4 bases, with 15 bases separating them. The CDR3 runs to 15 residues. DNA of the CDR3: TGTGCTAGTGGTTTGTCGGGGGACGGCCGATACGAGCAGTACTTC. Translated: CASGLSGDGRYEQYF.

J is TRBJ1-1 and V is TRBV30; possible D gene TRBD1, 6 bases. Germline CDR1 and CDR2: GTSNPN and SVGIG (reference sequence). The CDR3 totals 19 residues. With 1 base removed from V and 0 bases from J, the gap between germline ends came to 24 bases. CDR3 region: CAWSGGGNTGREVNTEAFF. The DNA of the CDR3 is TGTGCCTGGAGTGGAGGGGGAAATACAGGGCGGGAGGTGAACACTGAAGCTTTCTTT.

The chain uses TRBV27 and TRBJ2-7, with 13 nucleotides matching TRBD2. With 6 bases clipped from V and 7 bases from J, the junction kept 12 bases outside the gene matches. The CDR3 is 16 residues long. CDR1 and CDR2 from the germline V gene are MNHEY and SMNVEV (reference sequence). The CDR3, as DNA: TGTGCCAGCAGCTGGACTAGCGGGGGCCTCGGGAGGGAGCAGTACTTC. Residues: CASSWTSGGLGREQYF.

The chain employs TRBV7-8 and TRBJ2-7; D may match TRBD1 or TRBD2 (6 bases each). With 5 bases removed from V and 4 bases from J, the gap between germline ends came to 12 bases. The CDR3 length is 13 residues. Germline assignment: CDR1 SGHVS and CDR2 FQNEAQ. The CDR3 DNA follows: TGTGCCAGCAGCCGAGGGGGGCCATACGAGCAGTACTTC. Amino acid sequence: CASSRGGPYEQYF. Variable domain in full (rest from reference TRBV7-8 and TRBJ2-7): GAGVSQSPRYKVAKRGQDVALRCDPISGHVSLFWYQQALGQGPEFLTYFQNEAQLDKSGLPSDRFFAERPEGSVSTLKIQRTQQEDSAVYLCASSRGGPYEQYFGPGTRLTVT.

V usage is TRBV12-3 or TRBV12-4 and J usage is TRBJ2-2; TRBD1 matches 7 bases. The CDR3 loop spans 12 amino acids. The V and J ends lost 6 bases and 12 bases, in that order; junction bases with no gene match: 7. The CDR3 here is CASSLTGSKLFF. In DNA, the CDR3 is TGTGCCAGCAGCCTGACAGGGAGTAAGCTGTTTTTT.

The chain is built from TRBV7-8 and TRBJ2-4; 8 bases match TRBD2. Germline loops: CDR1 SGHVS, CDR2 FQNEAQ. The CDR3 consists of 16 residues. V was pared by 1 base and J by 6 bases, with 8 bases of the junction left unmatched. DNA for the CDR3: TGTGCCAGCAGCTTAGTAATCGGGGGGGCGGGAAACATTCAGTACTTC. This gives the protein CASSLVIGGAGNIQYF.

The chain is built from TRBV6-5 and TRBJ2-7; D might be TRBD1 (5 bases). The germline V gene has CDR1 MNHEY and CDR2 SVGAGI. The V end lost 0 bases, the J end lost 3 bases, and 12 bases lay between the germline ends. There are 15 residues in the CDR3. The CDR3 here is CASSYSQGALYEQYF. The CDR3 DNA is TGTGCCAGCAGTTACTCACAAGGGGCTCTCTACGAGCAGTACTTC.

The genes are TRBV27 and TRBJ1-1; D call uncertain. The CDR3 totals 14 residues. Germline V CDR1 and CDR2: MNHEY, SMNVEV (reference sequence). V was pared by 3 bases and J by 3 bases, with 11 bases between. The CDR3 nucleotides are TGTGCCAGCAGTTTTGCAGTCACCCACACTGAAGCTTTCTTT. Translating gives CASSFAVTHTEAFF.

The chain couples TRBV7-3 to TRBJ2-7; TRBD1 aligns across 7 bases. Per germline, CDR1 SGHTA and CDR2 FQGTGA. Losses at the gene ends were 5 bases for V and 4 bases for J; bases not matched to a gene: 5. The length of the CDR3 is 13 residues. The CDR3 is CASSLGTEYEQYF. As DNA, the CDR3 is TGTGCCAGCAGCCTCGGGACAGAATACGAGCAGTACTTC.

The J gene is TRBJ1-1, the V gene TRBV7-8, with D possibly TRBD1 on 5 matching bases. Germline CDR1 SGHVS, CDR2 FQNEAQ. CDR3 size: 16 residues. The V and J ends lost 2 bases and 5 bases respectively, with 18 bases between them. CDR3 bases: TGTGCCAGCAGCTTACGGGCGCAGGCTCGGGGGACTGAAGCTTTCTTT. It specifies CASSLRAQARGTEAFF.

V gene TRBV19 combines with J gene TRBJ2-7; TRBD1 matches at 7 bases. The CDR3 spans 14 residues. V was clipped by 4 bases and J by 3 bases; unmatched bases: 6. Germline lookup yields CDR1 LNHDA and CDR2 SQIVND (reference sequence). CDR3: CASSTTGMGYEQYF. The CDR3 region has the DNA TGTGCCAGTAGTACGACAGGGATGGGCTACGAGCAGTACTTC.

The table lists this clone with a few counts. V gene TRBV7-3 combines with J gene TRBJ1-1; D remains ambiguous. The CDR3 length is 14 residues. Germline V gene lookup returns CDR1 SGHTA and CDR2 FQGTGA. Trimming removed 5 bases at V and 3 bases at J, with 13 bases between. This chain's CDR3 is CASSPNKDYTEAFF. The CDR3 DNA reads as TGTGCCAGCAGCCCGAACAAAGACTACACTGAAGCTTTCTTT.

This clone has just a few counts. The CDR3 loop is CSVGGVSSSADYGYTF. CDR3 DNA sequence: TGCAGCGTTGGAGGCGTGTCCTCTAGCGCCGACTATGGCTACACCTTC. This rearrangement joins TRBV29-1 to TRBJ1-2; no firm D call. V lost 4 bases and J 3 bases, leaving 21 bases between the germline ends. The CDR3 consists of 16 residues. Germline V gene lookup returns CDR1 SQVTM and CDR2 ANQGSEA.

The chain is built from TRBV14 and TRBJ1-4; D is unclear. Germline V gene sequence: CDR1 SGHDN, CDR2 FVKESK. The CDR3 has 14 residues. V was shortened by 0 bases and J by 11 bases, with 13 bases between the two germline ends. CDR3 nucleotides: TGTGCCAGCAGCCAAGATCAAGAGGGTAGGAAACTGTTTTTT. Translating gives CASSQDQEGRKLFF.

This chain joins TRBV5-6 and TRBJ2-1; 9 nucleotides align to TRBD1. CDR1 is SGHDT and CDR2 is YYEEEE in the germline V gene. Unmatched junction bases numbered 12, after V lost 6 bases and J lost 8 bases. This CDR3 is built from 15 residues. The CDR3: CASTLGDRVTYEQFF. The CDR3 bases are TGTGCCAGCACCCTTGGGGACAGGGTAACGTATGAGCAGTTCTTC. The full variable domain, completed using reference TRBV5-6 and TRBJ2-1, is DAGVTQSPTHLIKTRGQQVTLRCSPKSGHDTVSWYQQALGQGPQFIFQYYEEEERQRGNFPDRFSGHQFPNYSSELNVNALLLGDSALYLCASTLGDRVTYEQFFGPGTRLTVL.

The rearrangement uses TRBV15 and TRBJ1-2; D remains unclear. CDR1 LNHNV and CDR2 YYDKDF come from the germline V gene (reference sequence). The CDR3 extends over 13 amino acids. Trimming removed 0 bases from V and 7 bases from J, with 9 bases in between. For the CDR3, the DNA is TGTGCCACCAGCAGAGATCTTTCCCGTGGCTACACCTTC. It yields the protein CATSRDLSRGYTF. Filled out from reference TRBV15 and TRBJ1-2, the complete variable domain reads DAMVIQNPRYQVTQFGKPVTLSCSQTLNHNVMYWYQQKSSQAPKLLFHYYDKDFNNEADTPDNFQSRRPNTSFCFLDIRSPGLGDTAMYLCATSRDLSRGYTFGSGTRLTVV.

This rearrangement joins TRBV30 to TRBJ1-1; D is undetermined. Trimming left V 2 bases short and J 5 bases short, with 6 bases between. The CDR3 totals 11 residues. Looked up from germline, CDR1 is GTSNPN and CDR2 is SVGIG (reference sequence). CDR3 amino acids: CAWSLLTEAFF. The DNA for the CDR3 is TGTGCCTGGAGTCTTTTAACTGAAGCTTTCTTT.

This chain connects TRBV5-1 to TRBJ2-1, with 10 bases that match TRBD2. Germline V lookup: CDR1 SGHRS, CDR2 YFSETQ. The CDR3 totals 17 residues. V was pared by 1 base and J by 7 bases, with 11 bases of the junction left unmatched. The CDR3 DNA sequence: TGCGCCAGCAGCTTGTTAGCGGGGGGCCCTGAGGAAAATGAGCAGTTCTTC. Residues: CASSLLAGGPEENEQFF.

The V gene is TRBV2, the J gene TRBJ2-2; weak D call: TRBD1 (7 bases). The CDR3 is 14 amino acids. Trimming pared 4 bases from V and 8 bases from J, leaving 14 bases between. Germline V gives CDR1 SNHLY, CDR2 FYNNEI. The CDR3 sequence: CASSVRGAEGELFF. The DNA for the CDR3 is TGTGCCAGCAGTGTCAGGGGGGCGGAGGGGGAGCTGTTTTTT.

The chain has TRBV2 and TRBJ1-2, with D unclear. The CDR3 consists of 12 residues. The V gene's germline CDR1 is SNHLY and CDR2 FYNNEI. Trimming took 6 bases from V and 4 from J, leaving 9 bases between them. For the CDR3, the DNA is TGTGCCAGCAGCCACAATCCCTATGGCTACACCTTC. It is translated as CASSHNPYGYTF.

This rearrangement joins TRBV10-3 to TRBJ1-2; D gene ambiguous. Trimming removed 2 bases at V and 8 bases at J, with 18 bases between. Germline lookup yields CDR1 ENHRY and CDR2 SYGVKD. The CDR3 sequence is 15 residues long. This CDR3 reads CAISETGNPRRGYTF. The CDR3 DNA is TGTGCCATCAGTGAGACGGGTAACCCAAGGAGAGGCTACACCTTC.

The chain joins TRBV7-3 to TRBJ2-1; TRBD1 agrees at 9 bases. V trimming: 2 bases; J trimming: 6 bases; junction bases outside the gene matches: 5. The germline V gene encodes CDR1 SGHTA and CDR2 FQGTGA. The CDR3 runs 15 residues. In nucleotides, the CDR3 is TGTGCCAGCAGCTTAGTTGGACAGGGGCTCAATGAGCAGTTCTTC. It codes for CASSLVGQGLNEQFF.

The chain recombines TRBV7-9 with TRBJ2-7; a weak D match, TRBD2 (6 bases). The CDR3 is 15 residues long. CDR1 SEHNR and CDR2 FQNEAQ come from the germline V gene (reference sequence). The ends were cut back, 4 bases at V and 0 bases at J, with 13 bases in the middle. CDR3 nucleotides: TGTGCCAGCAGCTACGGGACTGCACACTCCTACGAGCAGTACTTC. This sequence encodes CASSYGTAHSYEQYF. Full variable domain (missing parts from reference TRBV7-9 and TRBJ2-7): DTGVSQNPRHKITKRGQNVTFRCDPISEHNRLYWYRQTLGQGPEFLTYFQNEAQLEKSRLLSDRFSAERPKGSFSTLEIQRTEQGDSAMYLCASSYGTAHSYEQYFGPGTRLTVT.

J is TRBJ1-1 and V is TRBV13; tentative D call: TRBD1 (5 bases). This CDR3 spans 14 amino acids. The germline V gene encodes CDR1 PRHDT and CDR2 FYEKMQ (reference sequence). The V end lost 0 bases, the J end lost 1 base, and 6 bases lay between the germline ends. Here the CDR3 reads CASSLGGQNTEAFF. The CDR3 nucleotides read TGTGCCAGCAGCTTAGGCGGACAGAACACTGAAGCTTTCTTT.

This clone is a singleton in its sample. The chain joins TRBV3-1 (or the pseudogene TRBV3-2) to TRBJ2-3; 8 positions agree with TRBD2. This CDR3 spans 15 amino acids. The V segment lost 3 bases and the J segment 5 bases; nucleotides outside the gene matches: 7. Germline V gives CDR1 LGHDT, CDR2 YNNKEL (reference sequence). CDR3 bases: TGTGCCAGCAGCCAGGTCGGGGGGGAGGGAGATACGCAGTATTTT. Residues: CASSQVGGEGDTQYF.

This chain uses TRBV3-1 (or the pseudogene TRBV3-2) with TRBJ1-6; 9 bases are shared with TRBD1. Germline CDR1 reads LGHDT; CDR2 reads YNNKEL (reference sequence). CDR3 length: 14 residues. Trimming took 1 base from V and 10 from J; bases not matched to a gene: 2. CDR3 in DNA: TGTGCCAGCAGCCAAGGGACAGGGGTGTCACCCCTCCACTTT. Translated, it gives CASSQGTGVSPLHF.

The chain carries TRBV19 and TRBJ1-3, with TRBD1 identical over 11 bases. The CDR3 is made up of 15 amino acids. Unmatched junction bases numbered 5, after V lost 4 bases and J lost 6 bases. Per the germline V gene, CDR1 is LNHDA and CDR2 is SQIVND (reference sequence). CDR3 amino acids: CASSTRTGGENTIYF. The CDR3, as DNA: TGTGCCAGTAGTACCCGGACAGGGGGCGAAAACACCATATATTTT.

The chain is built from TRBV6-5 and TRBJ1-3, with a weak D call TRBD1 (5 bases). The germline V gene has CDR1 MNHEY and CDR2 SVGAGI. This CDR3 region has 15 residues. V lost 0 bases to trimming and J lost 6 bases, with 12 bases between them. CDR3 protein: CASSYSSGMSNTIYF. The CDR3 DNA reads as TGTGCCAGCAGTTACTCCTCAGGGATGTCAAACACCATATATTTT.

The CDR3 protein is CASSYIAGENTGELFF. The CDR3 DNA follows: TGCGCCAGCAGCTATATAGCGGGGGAGAACACCGGGGAGCTGTTTTTT. V usage is TRBV5-1 and J usage is TRBJ2-2, with TRBD2 identical over 9 bases. The CDR3 runs 16 residues. V lost 3 bases and J lost 1; bases outside the gene matches: 4. Germline lookup yields CDR1 SGHRS and CDR2 YFSETQ.

This clone occurred once. The V gene is TRBV4-2, the J gene TRBJ1-2, with D perhaps TRBD1 (6 bases). The CDR3 has 15 residues. V dropped 4 bases and J dropped 3 bases, with 15 bases sitting between them. Looked up from germline, CDR1 is LGHNA and CDR2 is YNFKEQ. CDR3 bases: TGTGCCAGCAGCCCCCAGGATCAGGGGTACTATGGCTACACCTTC. It translates to CASSPQDQGYYGYTF.

The chain employs TRBV30 and TRBJ1-6; maybe TRBD1 (6 bases). The V and J ends lost 2 bases and 8 bases respectively, with 19 bases between them. The CDR3 length is 16 residues. Germline CDR1 reads GTSNPN; CDR2 reads SVGIG (reference sequence). The CDR3 nucleotides are TGTGCCTGGAGTCGTCCAGGGGCGAGAAGCTATTCACCCCTCCACTTT. As protein: CAWSRPGARSYSPLHF. Filled out from reference TRBV30 and TRBJ1-6, the complete variable domain reads SQTIHQWPATLVQPVGSPLSLECTVEGTSNPNLYWYRQAAGRGLQLLFYSVGIGQISSEVPQNLSASRPQDRQFILSSKKLLLSDSGFYLCAWSRPGARSYSPLHFGNGTRLTVT.